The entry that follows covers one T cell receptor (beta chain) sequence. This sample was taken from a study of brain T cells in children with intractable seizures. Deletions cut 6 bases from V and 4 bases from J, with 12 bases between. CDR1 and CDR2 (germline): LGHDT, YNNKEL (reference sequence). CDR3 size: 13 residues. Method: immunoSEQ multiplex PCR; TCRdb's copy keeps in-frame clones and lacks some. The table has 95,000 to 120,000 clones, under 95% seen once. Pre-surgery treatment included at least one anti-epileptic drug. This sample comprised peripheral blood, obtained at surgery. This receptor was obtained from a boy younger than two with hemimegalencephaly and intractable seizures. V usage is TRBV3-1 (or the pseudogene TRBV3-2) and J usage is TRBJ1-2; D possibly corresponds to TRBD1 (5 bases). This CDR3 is CASSIGGGYGYTF. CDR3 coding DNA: TGTGCCAGCAGTATCGGCGGGGGCTATGGCTACACCTTC.